This record covers a single T cell receptor (beta chain). The data are from a study of blood T cell repertoires in COVID-19. The CDR3 extends over 15 amino acids. Trimming removed 0 bases at V and 3 bases at J, with 9 bases between. The germline V gene has CDR1 LGHDT and CDR2 YNNKEL (reference sequence). Method: immunoSEQ multiplex PCR; TCRdb's copy keeps in-frame clones and lacks some. Among approximately 300,000 clones listed, less than 85% were seen once. Up to 2 weeks before entering the study, exposed participants had met a COVID-19 case. The receptor was isolated from a woman between 25 and 40 years old who had been exposed to COVID-19. The specimen was PBMCs or T cells enriched from blood (not recorded which). V gene TRBV3-1 (or the pseudogene TRBV3-2) combines with J gene TRBJ1-5; D remains unclear. CDR3 sequence: CASSQERQVNQPQHF. The CDR3 DNA is TGTGCCAGCAGCCAAGAACGGCAGGTCAATCAGCCCCAGCATTTT.